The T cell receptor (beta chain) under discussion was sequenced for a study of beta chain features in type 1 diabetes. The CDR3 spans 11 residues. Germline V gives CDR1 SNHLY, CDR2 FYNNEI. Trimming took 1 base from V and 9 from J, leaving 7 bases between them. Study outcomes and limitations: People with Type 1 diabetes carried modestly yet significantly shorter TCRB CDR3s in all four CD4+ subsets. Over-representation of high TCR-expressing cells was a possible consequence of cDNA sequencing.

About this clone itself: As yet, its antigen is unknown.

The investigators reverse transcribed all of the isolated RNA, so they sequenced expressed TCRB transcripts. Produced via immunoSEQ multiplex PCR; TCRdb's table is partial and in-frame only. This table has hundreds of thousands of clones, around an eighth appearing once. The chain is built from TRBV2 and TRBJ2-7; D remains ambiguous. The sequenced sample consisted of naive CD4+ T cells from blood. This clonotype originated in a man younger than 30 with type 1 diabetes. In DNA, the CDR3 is TGTGCCAGCAGTGAAGAAGGCGGGCAGTACTTC. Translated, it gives CASSEEGGQYF. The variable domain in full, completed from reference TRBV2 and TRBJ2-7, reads EPEVTQTPSHQVTQMGQEVILRCVPISNHLYFYWYRQILGQKVEFLVSFYNNEISEKSEIFDDQFSVERPDGSNFTLKIRSTKLEDSAMYFCASSEEGGQYFGPGTRLTVT.